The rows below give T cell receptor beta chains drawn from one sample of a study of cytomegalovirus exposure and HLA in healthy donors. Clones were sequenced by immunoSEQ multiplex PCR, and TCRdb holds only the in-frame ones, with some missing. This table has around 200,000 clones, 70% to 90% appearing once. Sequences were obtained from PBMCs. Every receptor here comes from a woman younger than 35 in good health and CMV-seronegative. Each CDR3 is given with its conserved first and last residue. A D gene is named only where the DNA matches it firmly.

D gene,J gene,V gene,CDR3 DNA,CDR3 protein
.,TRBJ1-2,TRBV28,TGTGCCAACCGGGGGACGGGAGACTATGGCTACACCTTC,CANRGTGDYGYTF
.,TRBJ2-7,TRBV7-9,TGTGCCAGCAGCCCGACTAGTTCCTACGAGCAGTACTTC,CASSPTSSYEQYF
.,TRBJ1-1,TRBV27,TGTGCCAGCAGAACCCTTTTCAGGGAGGATGAAGCTTTCTTT,CASRTLFREDEAFF
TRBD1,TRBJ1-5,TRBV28,TGTGCCAGCAGCACACAGGGGGCAACGTACTATCAGCCCCAGCATTTT,CASSTQGATYYQPQHF
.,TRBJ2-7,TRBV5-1,TGCGCCAGCAGCCTCAATACAGGGCCCGAGCAGTACTTC,CASSLNTGPEQYF
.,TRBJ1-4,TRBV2,TGTGCCAGCAGTGATGTCGACACAACTAATGAAAAACTGTTTTTT,CASSDVDTTNEKLFF
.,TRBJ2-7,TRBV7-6,TGTGCCAGCAGCTTAACGACAGGCCCTACCTACGAGCAGTACTTC,CASSLTTGPTYEQYF
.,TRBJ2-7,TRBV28,TGTGCCAGCAGGCCCTTAACAGGATACGAGCAGTACTTC,CASRPLTGYEQYF
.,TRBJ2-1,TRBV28,TGTGCCAGCAGCCTCGCCGCGGAGTATGGTGAGCAGTTCTTC,CASSLAAEYGEQFF
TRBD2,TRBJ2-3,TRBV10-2,TGCGCCAGCAATCTGCGGGAGGATGCAGATACGCAGTATTTT,CASNLREDADTQYF
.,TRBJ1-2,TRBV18,TGTGCCAGCTCACCCTCCCAGGAATATGGCTACACCTTC,CASSPSQEYGYTF
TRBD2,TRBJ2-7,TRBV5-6,TGTGCCAGCAGCTTGGCGACCGGACTAGCGGGTGCGAGCTCCTACGAGCAGTACTTC,CASSLATGLAGASSYEQYF
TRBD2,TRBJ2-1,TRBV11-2,TGTGCCAGCAGCTTAAAGGGAGGGCCGGTCTATGAGCAGTTCTTC,CASSLKGGPVYEQFF
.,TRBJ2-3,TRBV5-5,TGTGCCAGCAGCTCCCAAGCGGCACTCACAGATACGCAGTATTTT,CASSSQAALTDTQYF
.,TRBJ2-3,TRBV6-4,TGTGCCAGCAGCCCCATGGGAGGTAGCTCGGATACGCAGTATTTT,CASSPMGGSSDTQYF
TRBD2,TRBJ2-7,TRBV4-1,TGCGCCAGCAGCCAAGTTACTAGCGGGCGCTACGAGCAGTACTTC,CASSQVTSGRYEQYF
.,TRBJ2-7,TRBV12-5,TGTGCTAGTGGTTTGGTACTAGACGGTTTCTCCTACGAGCAGTACTTC,CASGLVLDGFSYEQYF
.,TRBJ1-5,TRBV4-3,TGCGCCAGCAGCCAAGATTCGGGGGGCAATCAGCCCCAGCATTTT,CASSQDSGGNQPQHF